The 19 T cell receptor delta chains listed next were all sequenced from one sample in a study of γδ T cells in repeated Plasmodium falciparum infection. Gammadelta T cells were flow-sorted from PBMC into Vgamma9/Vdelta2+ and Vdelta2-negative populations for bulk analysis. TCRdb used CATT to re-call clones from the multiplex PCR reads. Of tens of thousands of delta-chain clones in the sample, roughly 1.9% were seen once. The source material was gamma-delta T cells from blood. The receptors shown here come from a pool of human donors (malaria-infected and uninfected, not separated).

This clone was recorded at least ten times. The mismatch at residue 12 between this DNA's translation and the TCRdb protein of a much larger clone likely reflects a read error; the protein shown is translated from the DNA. Written as DNA, the CDR3 is TGTGCTCTTGGGGAACTGAGAATGGACTGGGGGGTCTCTAAACTCATCTTT. This codes for CALGELRMDWGVSKLIF. The rearrangement uses TRDV1 and TRDJ1, with 8 bases identical to TRDD3. TCRdb gives no J gene; it was assigned here by matching the DNA to germline. V lost 0 bases, J lost 7 bases, and 13 bases stayed unmatched. This CDR3 spans 17 amino acids. Germline V lookup: CDR1 TSWWSYY, CDR2 QGS.

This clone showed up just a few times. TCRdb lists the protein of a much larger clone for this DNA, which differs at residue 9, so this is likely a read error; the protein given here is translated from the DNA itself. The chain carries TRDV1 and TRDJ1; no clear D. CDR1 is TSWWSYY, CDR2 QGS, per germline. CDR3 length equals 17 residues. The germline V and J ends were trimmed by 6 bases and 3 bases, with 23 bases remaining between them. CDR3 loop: CALGTEGSPRFADKLIF. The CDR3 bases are TGTGCTCTTGGAACAGAGGGTTCCCCGAGATTCGCCGATAAACTCATCTTT.

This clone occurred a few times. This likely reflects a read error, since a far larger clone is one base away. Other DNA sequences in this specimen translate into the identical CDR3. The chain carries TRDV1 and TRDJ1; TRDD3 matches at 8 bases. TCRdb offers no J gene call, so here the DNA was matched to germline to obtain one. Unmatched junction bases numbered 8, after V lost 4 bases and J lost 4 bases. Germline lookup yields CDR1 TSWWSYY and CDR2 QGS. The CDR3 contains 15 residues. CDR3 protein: CALGAGTGGVDKLIF. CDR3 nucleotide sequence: TGTGCTCTTGGGGCTGGGACTGGGGGTGTCGATAAACTCATCTTT.

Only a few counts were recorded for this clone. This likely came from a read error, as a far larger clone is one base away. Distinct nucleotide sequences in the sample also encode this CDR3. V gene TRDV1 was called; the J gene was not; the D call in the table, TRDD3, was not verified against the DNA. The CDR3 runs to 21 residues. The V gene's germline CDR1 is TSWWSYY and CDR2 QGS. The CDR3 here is CALALATEDWGIRALTAQLFF. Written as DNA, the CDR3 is TGTGCTCTTGCCCTAGCTACCGAGGATTGGGGGATACGCGCTTTGACAGCACAGCTCTTCTTT.

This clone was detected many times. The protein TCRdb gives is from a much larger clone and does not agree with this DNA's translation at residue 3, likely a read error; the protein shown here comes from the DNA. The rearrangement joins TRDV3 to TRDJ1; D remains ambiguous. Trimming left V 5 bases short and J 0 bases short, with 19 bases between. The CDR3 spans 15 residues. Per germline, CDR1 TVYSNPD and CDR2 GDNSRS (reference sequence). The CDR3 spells CALPYFAYYTDKLIF. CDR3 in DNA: TGTGCCCTCCCATACTTTGCTTATTACACCGATAAACTCATCTTT.

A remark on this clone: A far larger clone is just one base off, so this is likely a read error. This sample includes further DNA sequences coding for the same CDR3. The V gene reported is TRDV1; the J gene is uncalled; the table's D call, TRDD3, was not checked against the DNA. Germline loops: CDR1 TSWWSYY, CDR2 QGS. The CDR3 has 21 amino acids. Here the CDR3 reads CALGELPFRYWGTSYTDKLIF. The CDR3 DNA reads TGTGCTCTTGGGGAACTTCCCTTCAGGTACTGGGGGACCTCGTACACCGATAAGCTCATCTTT.

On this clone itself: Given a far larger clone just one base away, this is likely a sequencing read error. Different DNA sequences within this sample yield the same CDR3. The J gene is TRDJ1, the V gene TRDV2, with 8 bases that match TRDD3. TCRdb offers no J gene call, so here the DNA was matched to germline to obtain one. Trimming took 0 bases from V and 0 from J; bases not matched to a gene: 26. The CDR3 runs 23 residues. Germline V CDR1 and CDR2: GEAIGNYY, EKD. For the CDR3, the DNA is TGTGCCTGTGACACCCTCCCGACCCCTGGGGGACGCGGCCGGCCGACCAACACCGATAAACTCATCTTT. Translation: CACDTLPTPGGRGRPTNTDKLIF.

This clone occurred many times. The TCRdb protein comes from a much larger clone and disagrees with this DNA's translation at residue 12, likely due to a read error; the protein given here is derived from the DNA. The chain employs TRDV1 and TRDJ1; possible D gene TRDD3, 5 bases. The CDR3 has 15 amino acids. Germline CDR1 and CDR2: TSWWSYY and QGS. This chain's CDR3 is CALGDGRGRTDELIF. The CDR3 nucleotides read TGTGCTCTTGGGGACGGGAGGGGGCGAACCGATGAACTCATCTTT.

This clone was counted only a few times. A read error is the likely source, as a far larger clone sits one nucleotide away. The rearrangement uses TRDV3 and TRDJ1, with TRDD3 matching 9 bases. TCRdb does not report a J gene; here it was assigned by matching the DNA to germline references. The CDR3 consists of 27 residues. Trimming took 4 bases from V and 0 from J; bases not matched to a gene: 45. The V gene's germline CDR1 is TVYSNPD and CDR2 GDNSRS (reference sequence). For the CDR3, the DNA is TGTGCCTCCCCCAAAACCCGGAGTGGCCTACCCAGATTACTGGGGGACAGGCCCAAGGTGTACACCGATAAACTCATCTTT. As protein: CASPKTRSGLPRLLGDRPKVYTDKLIF. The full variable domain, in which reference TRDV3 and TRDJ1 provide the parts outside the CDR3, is CDKVTQSSPDQTVASGSEVVLLCTYDTVYSNPDLFWYRIRPDYSFQFVFYGDNSRSEGADFTQGRFSVKHILTQKAFHLVISPVRTEDSATYYCASPKTRSGLPRLLGDRPKVYTDKLIFGKGTRVTVEP.

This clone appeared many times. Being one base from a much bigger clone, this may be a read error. The chain's CDR3 is CALDPPWGADKLIF. CDR3 DNA sequence: TGTGCTCTCGATCCGCCGTGGGGGGCCGATAAACTCATCTTT. The J gene is TRDJ1, the V gene TRDV3, with a possible D match to TRDD3 (6 bases). Germline V gene sequence: CDR1 TVYSNPD, CDR2 GDNSRS (reference sequence). The CDR3 runs to 14 residues. The entire variable domain, with the rest obtained from reference TRDV3 and TRDJ1, is as follows: CDKVTQSSPDQTVASGSEVVLLCTYDTVYSNPDLFWYRIRPDYSFQFVFYGDNSRSEGADFTQGRFSVKHILTQKAFHLVISPVRTEDSATYYCALDPPWGADKLIFGKGTRVTVEP.

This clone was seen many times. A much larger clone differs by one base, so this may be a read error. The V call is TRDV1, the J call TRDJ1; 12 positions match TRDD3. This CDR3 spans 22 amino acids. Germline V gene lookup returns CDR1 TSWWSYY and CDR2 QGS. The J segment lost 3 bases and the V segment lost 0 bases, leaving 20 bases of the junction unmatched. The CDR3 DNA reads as TGTGCTCTTGGGGAACTCTGCCCTCATCTACTGGGGGATACCATATACGCCGATAAACTCATCTTT. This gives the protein CALGELCPHLLGDTIYADKLIF.

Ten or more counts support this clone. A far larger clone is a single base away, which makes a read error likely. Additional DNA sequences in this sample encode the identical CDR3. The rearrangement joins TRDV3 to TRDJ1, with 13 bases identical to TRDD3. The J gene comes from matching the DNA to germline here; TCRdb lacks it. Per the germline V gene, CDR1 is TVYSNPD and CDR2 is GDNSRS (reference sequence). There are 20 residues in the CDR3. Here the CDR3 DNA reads TGCGCCTTTCAGCGCCCGCTACTGGGGGATACGCATGAGGGCACCGATAAACTCATCTTT. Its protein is CAFQRPLLGDTHEGTDKLIF.

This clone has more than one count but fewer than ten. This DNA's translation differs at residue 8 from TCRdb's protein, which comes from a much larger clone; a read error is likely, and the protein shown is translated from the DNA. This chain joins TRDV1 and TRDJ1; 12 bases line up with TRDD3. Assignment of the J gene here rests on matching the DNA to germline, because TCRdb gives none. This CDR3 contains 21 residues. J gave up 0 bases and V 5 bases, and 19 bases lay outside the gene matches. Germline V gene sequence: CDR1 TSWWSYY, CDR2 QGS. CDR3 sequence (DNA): TGTGCTCTTGGGTCCTGCCTGACGTACTGGGGGATACCACGTTACACCGATAAACTCATCTTT. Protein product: CALGSCLTYWGIPRYTDKLIF.

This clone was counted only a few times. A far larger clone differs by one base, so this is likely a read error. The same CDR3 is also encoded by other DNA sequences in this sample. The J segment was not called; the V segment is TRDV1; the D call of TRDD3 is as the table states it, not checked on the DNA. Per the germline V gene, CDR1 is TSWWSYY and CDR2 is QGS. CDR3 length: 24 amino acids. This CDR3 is CALGKDNFYPLFKTQPFYTDKLIF. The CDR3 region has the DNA TGTGCTCTTGGGAAGGATAACTTCTATCCCCTATTCAAGACCCAACCCTTTTACACCGATAAGCTCATCTTT.

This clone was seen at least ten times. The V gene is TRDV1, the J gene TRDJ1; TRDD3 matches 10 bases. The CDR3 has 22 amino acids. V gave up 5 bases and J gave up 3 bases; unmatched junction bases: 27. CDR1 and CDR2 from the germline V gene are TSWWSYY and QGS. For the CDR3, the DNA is TGTGCTCTTGGGTTTAAAGGAGCTTCCTACCGTTGGGGGATACCGAATTCCGATAAACTCATCTTT. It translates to CALGFKGASYRWGIPNSDKLIF.

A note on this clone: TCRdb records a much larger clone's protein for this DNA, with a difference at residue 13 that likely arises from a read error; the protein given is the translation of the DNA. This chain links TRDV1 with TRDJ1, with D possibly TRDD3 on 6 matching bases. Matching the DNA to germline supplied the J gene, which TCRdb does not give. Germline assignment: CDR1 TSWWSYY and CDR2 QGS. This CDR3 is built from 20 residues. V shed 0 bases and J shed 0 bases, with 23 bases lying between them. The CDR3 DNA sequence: TGTGCTCTTGGGGAACTTCAGGTCCGGGGATGCCCCTTTTACACCGATAAACTCATCTTT. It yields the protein CALGELQVRGCPFYTDKLIF.

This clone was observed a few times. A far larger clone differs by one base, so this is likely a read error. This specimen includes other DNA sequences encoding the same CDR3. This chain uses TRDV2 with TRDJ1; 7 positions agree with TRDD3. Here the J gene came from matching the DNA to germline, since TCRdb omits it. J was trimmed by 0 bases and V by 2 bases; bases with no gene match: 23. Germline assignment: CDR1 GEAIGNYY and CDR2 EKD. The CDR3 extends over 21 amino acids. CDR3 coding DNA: TGTGCCTGTGACAAACTGCGTGGGGGAAACGCATCTACCCTATACACCGATAAACTCATCTTT. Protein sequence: CACDKLRGGNASTLYTDKLIF.

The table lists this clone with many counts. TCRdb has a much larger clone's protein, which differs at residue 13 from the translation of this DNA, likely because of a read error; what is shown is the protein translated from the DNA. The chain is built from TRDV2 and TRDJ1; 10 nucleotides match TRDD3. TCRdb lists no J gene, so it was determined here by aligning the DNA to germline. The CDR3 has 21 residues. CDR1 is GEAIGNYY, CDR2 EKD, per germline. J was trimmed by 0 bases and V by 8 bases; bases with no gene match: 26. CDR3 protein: CASRPKYLYYWGMRDTDKLIF. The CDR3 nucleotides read TGTGCCTCCCGACCGAAATACCTTTACTACTGGGGGATGCGGGACACCGATAAACTCATCTTT.

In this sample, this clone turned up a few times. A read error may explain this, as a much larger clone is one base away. CDR3 region: CALGPLFRQKSTGGLYTDKLIF. In DNA, the CDR3 is TGCGCTCTTGGGCCCTTATTCCGACAGAAGAGTACTGGGGGACTTTACACCGATAAACTCATCTTT. The chain employs TRDV1 and TRDJ1; 9 bases match TRDD3. The J gene, not given by TCRdb, was assigned here from a germline match of the nucleotide sequence. This CDR3 comprises 22 residues. The V gene's germline CDR1 is TSWWSYY and CDR2 QGS.